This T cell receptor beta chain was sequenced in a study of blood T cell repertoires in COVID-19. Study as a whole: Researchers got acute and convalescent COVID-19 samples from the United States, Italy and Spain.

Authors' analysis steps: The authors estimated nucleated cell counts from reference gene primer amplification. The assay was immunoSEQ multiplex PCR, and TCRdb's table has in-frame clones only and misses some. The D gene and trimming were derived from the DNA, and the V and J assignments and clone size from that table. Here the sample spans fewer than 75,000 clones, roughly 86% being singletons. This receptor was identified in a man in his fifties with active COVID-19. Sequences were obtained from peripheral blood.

This chain's CDR3 is CASSQTGKDEQYF. As DNA, the CDR3 is TGTGCCAGCAGCCAAACAGGTAAGGACGAGCAGTACTTC. The J gene is TRBJ2-7, the V gene TRBV4-2; D might be TRBD1 (5 bases). Trimming cost V 2 bases and J 5 bases, with 10 bases left between them. The length of the CDR3 is 13 residues. Germline loops: CDR1 LGHNA, CDR2 YNFKEQ.